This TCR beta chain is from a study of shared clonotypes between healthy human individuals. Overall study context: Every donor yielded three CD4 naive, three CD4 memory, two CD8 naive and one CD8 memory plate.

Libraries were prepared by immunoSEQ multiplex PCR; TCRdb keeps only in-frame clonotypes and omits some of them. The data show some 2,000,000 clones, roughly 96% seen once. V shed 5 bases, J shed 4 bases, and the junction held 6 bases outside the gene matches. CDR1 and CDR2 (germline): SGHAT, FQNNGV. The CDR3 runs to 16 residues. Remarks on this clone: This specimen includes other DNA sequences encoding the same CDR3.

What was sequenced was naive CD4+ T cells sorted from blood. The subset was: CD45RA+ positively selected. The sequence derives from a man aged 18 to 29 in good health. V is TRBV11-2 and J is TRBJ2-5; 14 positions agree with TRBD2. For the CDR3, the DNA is TGTGCCAGCAGCCCGACCGGGACTAGCGGGGGAGAGACCCAGTACTTC. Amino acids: CASSPTGTSGGETQYF.